The text below deals with one T cell receptor (beta chain). The ends lost 6 bases at V and 4 bases at J; junction bases unmatched: 5. The germline CDR1 and CDR2 sequences are MDHEN and SYDVKM. The CDR3 loop spans 15 amino acids. Source study methods: Reference gene primer amplification in the assay estimated nucleated cell counts. TCRdb keeps only in-frame clones here, not all; method: immunoSEQ multiplex PCR. The V and J calls and clone size come from that table; D and trimming were worked out from the DNA. The sample includes a few hundred thousand clones, roughly four fifths seen only once; the top ten take 3% to 4%. The data belong to a study of blood T cell repertoires in COVID-19. Recovered participants had two consecutive negative NP/OP PCR tests, healthcare professional clearance, or symptom resolution.

Sequencing was performed on PBMCs or T cells enriched from blood (not recorded which). This TCR was sampled from a woman aged 55-70 years who had recovered from COVID-19. The V gene is TRBV28, the J gene TRBJ1-5, with 11 nucleotides matching TRBD1. In nucleotides, the CDR3 is TGTGCCAGCAGGCCGGGGGACAGGGGGAATCAGCCCCAGCATTTT. Its translation: CASRPGDRGNQPQHF.